These 27 T cell receptor beta chains were all obtained from the same sample, sequenced in a study of T cells in Graves' hyperthyroidism and ophthalmopathy. Amplification yielded TCR beta CDR3 regions, with RNA transcripts as the source. First-round RT-PCR with HTBI primers amplified the TCR CDR3 region. From the multiplex PCR reads, TCRdb called clonotypes with MiXCR, one entry per CDR3 protein. Here the sample spans some 300,000 distinct CDR3 sequences, roughly 15% being singletons. Input material: blood. The source is a woman in her 30s with Graves' hyperthyroidism that later progressed to Graves' ophthalmopathy.

The chain uses TRBV6-2 or TRBV6-3 and TRBJ2-1; D unresolved. Germline CDR1 and CDR2: MNHEY and SVGEGT. The V gene lost 5 bases and the J gene lost 9 bases, with 14 bases spanning the gap. This CDR3 comprises 13 residues. CDR3: CASSPLGYSEQFF. The CDR3 nucleotides read TGTGCCAGCAGTCCCCTTGGGTATAGTGAGCAGTTCTTC.

There are many counts of this clonotype. The CDR3: CASRLDRAKTQYF. In DNA, the CDR3 is TGTGCCAGCCGGCTGGACAGGGCAAAGACCCAGTACTTC. The rearrangement links TRBV6-1 to TRBJ2-5, with 8 bases aligning to TRBD1. Trimming cost V 8 bases and J 6 bases; bases outside gene matches: 8. CDR3 size: 13 residues. Germline values: CDR1 MNHNS, CDR2 SASEGT.

This clonotype was seen ten or more times. The gene calls are TRBV2 and TRBJ1-4; D is unresolved. Germline CDR1 is SNHLY and CDR2 is FYNNEI. Trimming cost V 7 bases and J 0 bases, with 9 bases left between them. The CDR3 sequence is 14 residues long. Written as DNA, the CDR3 is TGTGCCAGCATGAACCAGGCAACTAATGAAAAACTGTTTTTT. The encoded protein is CASMNQATNEKLFF. Full variable domain (remainder filled in from reference TRBV2 and TRBJ1-4): EPEVTQTPSHQVTQMGQEVILRCVPISNHLYFYWYRQILGQKVEFLVSFYNNEISEKSEIFDDQFSVERPDGSNFTLKIRSTKLEDSAMYFCASMNQATNEKLFFGSGTQLSVL.

This clonotype was seen repeatedly, ten times or more. The chain links TRBV5-6 to TRBJ2-3; no firm D call. V lost 4 bases and J lost 0, with 9 bases in between. Germline V CDR1 and CDR2: SGHDT, YYEEEE. The CDR3 has 14 amino acids. The CDR3 DNA is TGTGCCAGCAGCGATGCAAGGAGCACAGATACGCAGTATTTT. Its translation is CASSDARSTDTQYF. The full variable domain, its missing parts supplied by reference TRBV5-6 and TRBJ2-3, is DAGVTQSPTHLIKTRGQQVTLRCSPKSGHDTVSWYQQALGQGPQFIFQYYEEEERQRGNFPDRFSGHQFPNYSSELNVNALLLGDSALYLCASSDARSTDTQYFGPGTRLTVL.

The V gene is TRBV4-2, the J gene TRBJ2-7, with TRBD2 matching 8 bases. This CDR3 is 15 amino acids long. Trimming cost V 3 bases and J 4 bases; bases outside gene matches: 8. Germline V gene lookup returns CDR1 LGHNA and CDR2 YNFKEQ. The CDR3 spells CASSQMRLASYEQYF. For the CDR3, the DNA is TGTGCCAGCAGCCAGATGAGACTAGCGTCTTACGAGCAGTACTTC.

The chain uses TRBV12-3 or TRBV12-4 and TRBJ1-5; D not resolved. V gave up 6 bases and J gave up 7 bases, with 16 bases separating them. CDR3 length: 14 amino acids. The CDR3: CASSFGPRDQPQHF. The CDR3 DNA follows: TGTGCCAGCAGCTTTGGTCCCCGAGACCAGCCCCAGCATTTT.

The rearrangement joins TRBV19 to TRBJ2-3; D ambiguous. The germline gives CDR1 LNHDA, CDR2 SQIVND (reference sequence). V lost 7 bases to trimming and J lost 1 base, with 18 bases between them. The CDR3 extends over 16 amino acids. Here the CDR3 DNA reads TGTGCCAGTAAAGGGTCCCCGGGCGGTGGCACAGATACGCAGTATTTT. Amino acids: CASKGSPGGGTDTQYF.

The CDR3: CASTRSGLPPAETQYF. Written as DNA, the CDR3 is TGCGCCAGCACCCGGTCAGGGCTACCCCCGGCCGAGACCCAGTACTTC. The rearrangement uses TRBV5-1 and TRBJ2-5, with D possibly matching TRBD1 (5 bases). V was pared by 6 bases and J by 5 bases, with 23 bases between. The CDR3 contains 16 residues. The germline V gene has CDR1 SGHRS and CDR2 YFSETQ.

This chain uses TRBV30 with TRBJ1-2; 9 nucleotides line up with TRBD1. The V and J ends lost 1 base and 8 bases, in that order; junction bases with no gene match: 2. This CDR3 is built from 12 residues. CDR1 GTSNPN and CDR2 SVGIG come from the germline V gene (reference sequence). This chain's CDR3 is CAWSGGTGGYTF. CDR3 DNA: TGTGCCTGGAGTGGGGGGACAGGGGGCTACACCTTC.

This clonotype has ten or more counts. V gene TRBV2 combines with J gene TRBJ2-2; 8 bases are shared with TRBD2. CDR3 length: 14 amino acids. V was clipped by 5 bases and J by 6 bases; unmatched bases: 5. The germline V gene has CDR1 SNHLY and CDR2 FYNNEI. The DNA of the CDR3 is TGTGCCAGCAGTAGGAGCGGGAGAGCCGGGGAGCTGTTTTTT. Its translation is CASSRSGRAGELFF.

This clonotype was counted many times. The V and J genes are TRBV6-5 and TRBJ1-1; D may be TRBD1 (5 bases). Germline CDR1 reads MNHEY; CDR2 reads SVGAGI. The length of the CDR3 is 13 residues. Trimming stripped 2 bases from V and 6 bases from J, with 10 bases between. In DNA form, the CDR3 reads TGTGCCAGCAGTTACCCGGGGCGGGCTGAAGCTTTCTTT. Translated: CASSYPGRAEAFF.

This clonotype was recorded at least ten times. The chain links TRBV3-1 to TRBJ2-3; D possibly corresponds to TRBD1 (5 bases). CDR3 length equals 14 residues. The germline V and J ends were trimmed by 4 bases and 2 bases, with 10 bases remaining between them. Looked up from germline, CDR1 is LGHDT and CDR2 is YNNKEL (reference sequence). CDR3 protein: CASSRDSYTDTQYF. The CDR3 region has the DNA TGTGCCAGCAGCCGTGACAGTTACACAGATACGCAGTATTTT.

This clonotype was observed a handful of times. The chain combines TRBV6-5 with TRBJ1-1; weak D call: TRBD1 (5 bases). There are 15 residues in the CDR3. CDR1 is MNHEY and CDR2 is SVGAGI in the germline V gene. Trimming left V 0 bases short and J 6 bases short, with 14 bases between. The CDR3 region has the DNA TGTGCCAGCAGTTACTCATCTAGGGGTAATGCTGAAGCTTTCTTT. Its translation: CASSYSSRGNAEAFF.

The chain has TRBV27 and TRBJ2-5; TRBD1 aligns across 10 bases. The CDR3 runs to 15 residues. The J segment lost 5 bases and the V segment lost 6 bases, leaving 9 bases of the junction unmatched. CDR1 MNHEY and CDR2 SMNVEV come from the germline V gene (reference sequence). The CDR3 sequence: CASRPTGGWLETQYF. CDR3 DNA sequence: TGTGCCAGCAGGCCGACAGGGGGCTGGTTGGAGACCCAGTACTTC.

Many counts were recorded for this clonotype. The chain employs TRBV4-2 and TRBJ2-2; 7 bases agree with TRBD1. V lost 0 bases and J lost 7; bases outside the gene matches: 5. Looked up from germline, CDR1 is LGHNA and CDR2 is YNFKEQ. The length of the CDR3 is 15 residues. DNA of the CDR3: TGTGCCAGCAGCCAAGACCCACAGGGGATCGGGGAGCTGTTTTTT. The encoded protein is CASSQDPQGIGELFF.

A few counts support this clonotype. The chain has TRBV20-1 and TRBJ2-7; 10 bases are shared with TRBD2. Per the germline V gene, CDR1 is DFQATT and CDR2 is SNEGSKA (reference sequence). The CDR3 consists of 20 residues. The V and J ends lost 1 base and 7 bases, in that order; junction bases with no gene match: 25. This CDR3 is CSARVLYGLAEDVPLGEQYF. The CDR3 bases are TGCAGTGCTAGAGTCTTGTACGGACTAGCGGAAGATGTCCCTCTGGGGGAGCAGTACTTC.

This clonotype was detected ten times or more. The chain combines TRBV2 with TRBJ1-5; 9 nucleotides match TRBD1. Trimming removed 5 bases from V and 6 bases from J; junction bases left unmatched: 8. CDR3 size: 15 residues. Germline CDR1 and CDR2: SNHLY and FYNNEI. The CDR3 region has the DNA TGTGCCAGCAGTCCCGGGACAGGGACCACTCAGCCCCAGCATTTT. It is translated as CASSPGTGTTQPQHF.

This clonotype was picked up a small number of times. Compared with germline, one end of the junction differs, possibly owing to a read error. The chain carries TRBV6-5 and TRBJ1-5; D not resolved. CDR3 length equals 18 residues. Germline loops: CDR1 MNHEY, CDR2 SVGAGI. CDR3 loop: CASSYSPGTIYSNRPQHF. DNA for the CDR3: TGTGCCAGCAGTTACTCGCCAGGCACAATCTATAGCAATCGGCCCCAGCATTTT.

Many counts were recorded for this clonotype. The chain recombines TRBV30 with TRBJ2-7, with 7 bases lining up with TRBD1. J gave up 3 bases and V 5 bases, and 7 bases lay outside the gene matches. The CDR3 spans 13 residues. Germline V gene data show CDR1 as GTSNPN and CDR2 as SVGIG (reference sequence). As DNA, the CDR3 is TGTGCCTGGTCGCGGACAGGTCACTACGAGCAGTACTTC. Amino acid sequence: CAWSRTGHYEQYF.

The gene calls are TRBV12-3 or TRBV12-4 and TRBJ2-3; D is perhaps TRBD1 (5 bases). With 3 bases removed from V and 4 bases from J, the gap between germline ends came to 11 bases. This CDR3 is 14 amino acids long. In DNA, the CDR3 is TGTGCCAGCAGTTTCTTCCAGGGCTCAGATACGCAGTATTTT. Translating it yields CASSFFQGSDTQYF.

The table lists this clonotype with a few counts. This sequence joins TRBV9 and TRBJ2-1, with TRBD2 identical over 10 bases. Germline CDR1 reads SGDLS; CDR2 reads YYNGEE. The CDR3 contains 15 residues. J lost 9 bases, V lost 2 bases, and 8 bases had no gene match. This chain's CDR3 is CASSVWTSGEGEQFF. The CDR3 DNA sequence: TGTGCCAGCAGCGTTTGGACTAGCGGCGAGGGTGAGCAGTTCTTC.

This clonotype was detected a few times. The chain couples TRBV6-6 to TRBJ2-5, with D perhaps given as TRBD1 or TRBD2 (5 bases each). Germline V lookup: CDR1 MNHNY, CDR2 SVGAGI (reference sequence). This CDR3 contains 14 residues. V lost 2 bases, J lost 5 bases, and 12 bases lay in between. The CDR3 nucleotides are TGTGCCAGCAGTTACCTTCAGGGACGGGAGACCCAGTACTTC. Amino acids: CASSYLQGRETQYF.

This clonotype was observed at least ten times. The rearrangement links TRBV7-2 to TRBJ2-5; TRBD1 matches at 8 bases. The CDR3 is made up of 15 amino acids. Germline assignment: CDR1 SGHTA and CDR2 FQGNSA. After removal of 2 bases from V and 5 bases from J, the junction contained 7 bases not matched to a gene. For the CDR3, the DNA is TGTGCCAGCAGCTTATATAGGACAGGGAGGGAGACCCAGTACTTC. Translated, it gives CASSLYRTGRETQYF.

The V gene is TRBV14, the J gene TRBJ2-3, with D unresolved. The germline CDR1 and CDR2 sequences are SGHDN and FVKESK. V lost 2 bases, J lost 8 bases, and 14 bases lay in between. CDR3 length equals 14 residues. Written as DNA, the CDR3 is TGTGCCAGCAGCCAATCTGACTCCCGGGTTACGCAGTATTTT. Protein sequence: CASSQSDSRVTQYF.

This clonotype was detected many times. This chain connects TRBV6-6 to TRBJ1-1; the D gene is possibly TRBD1 (5 bases). Germline V gene sequence: CDR1 MNHNY, CDR2 SVGAGI (reference sequence). The CDR3 spans 16 residues. Trimming removed 0 bases at V and 0 bases at J, with 11 bases between. The CDR3 DNA follows: TGTGCCAGCAGTTACTCACGGGGGTACATGAACACTGAAGCTTTCTTT. Protein sequence: CASSYSRGYMNTEAFF.

This chain joins TRBV30 and TRBJ1-5, with a weak D call TRBD1 (6 bases). The CDR3 length is 13 residues. Germline V gene data show CDR1 as GTSNPN and CDR2 as SVGIG (reference sequence). V was trimmed by 1 base and J by 5 bases, leaving 9 bases between them. In DNA form, the CDR3 reads TGTGCCTGGAGTGGGGGGGGCGATCAGCCCCAGCATTTT. Translation: CAWSGGGDQPQHF.

This clonotype has ten or more counts. The chain employs TRBV4-1 and TRBJ2-1; D is perhaps TRBD1 (5 bases). The CDR3 sequence is 17 residues long. CDR1 and CDR2 (germline): MGHRA, YSYEKL. V was trimmed by 0 bases and J by 3 bases, leaving 15 bases between them. DNA of the CDR3: TGCGCCAGCAGCCAAGATTTACAGGCTTCCTTCTACAATGAGCAGTTCTTC. Its protein is CASSQDLQASFYNEQFF.